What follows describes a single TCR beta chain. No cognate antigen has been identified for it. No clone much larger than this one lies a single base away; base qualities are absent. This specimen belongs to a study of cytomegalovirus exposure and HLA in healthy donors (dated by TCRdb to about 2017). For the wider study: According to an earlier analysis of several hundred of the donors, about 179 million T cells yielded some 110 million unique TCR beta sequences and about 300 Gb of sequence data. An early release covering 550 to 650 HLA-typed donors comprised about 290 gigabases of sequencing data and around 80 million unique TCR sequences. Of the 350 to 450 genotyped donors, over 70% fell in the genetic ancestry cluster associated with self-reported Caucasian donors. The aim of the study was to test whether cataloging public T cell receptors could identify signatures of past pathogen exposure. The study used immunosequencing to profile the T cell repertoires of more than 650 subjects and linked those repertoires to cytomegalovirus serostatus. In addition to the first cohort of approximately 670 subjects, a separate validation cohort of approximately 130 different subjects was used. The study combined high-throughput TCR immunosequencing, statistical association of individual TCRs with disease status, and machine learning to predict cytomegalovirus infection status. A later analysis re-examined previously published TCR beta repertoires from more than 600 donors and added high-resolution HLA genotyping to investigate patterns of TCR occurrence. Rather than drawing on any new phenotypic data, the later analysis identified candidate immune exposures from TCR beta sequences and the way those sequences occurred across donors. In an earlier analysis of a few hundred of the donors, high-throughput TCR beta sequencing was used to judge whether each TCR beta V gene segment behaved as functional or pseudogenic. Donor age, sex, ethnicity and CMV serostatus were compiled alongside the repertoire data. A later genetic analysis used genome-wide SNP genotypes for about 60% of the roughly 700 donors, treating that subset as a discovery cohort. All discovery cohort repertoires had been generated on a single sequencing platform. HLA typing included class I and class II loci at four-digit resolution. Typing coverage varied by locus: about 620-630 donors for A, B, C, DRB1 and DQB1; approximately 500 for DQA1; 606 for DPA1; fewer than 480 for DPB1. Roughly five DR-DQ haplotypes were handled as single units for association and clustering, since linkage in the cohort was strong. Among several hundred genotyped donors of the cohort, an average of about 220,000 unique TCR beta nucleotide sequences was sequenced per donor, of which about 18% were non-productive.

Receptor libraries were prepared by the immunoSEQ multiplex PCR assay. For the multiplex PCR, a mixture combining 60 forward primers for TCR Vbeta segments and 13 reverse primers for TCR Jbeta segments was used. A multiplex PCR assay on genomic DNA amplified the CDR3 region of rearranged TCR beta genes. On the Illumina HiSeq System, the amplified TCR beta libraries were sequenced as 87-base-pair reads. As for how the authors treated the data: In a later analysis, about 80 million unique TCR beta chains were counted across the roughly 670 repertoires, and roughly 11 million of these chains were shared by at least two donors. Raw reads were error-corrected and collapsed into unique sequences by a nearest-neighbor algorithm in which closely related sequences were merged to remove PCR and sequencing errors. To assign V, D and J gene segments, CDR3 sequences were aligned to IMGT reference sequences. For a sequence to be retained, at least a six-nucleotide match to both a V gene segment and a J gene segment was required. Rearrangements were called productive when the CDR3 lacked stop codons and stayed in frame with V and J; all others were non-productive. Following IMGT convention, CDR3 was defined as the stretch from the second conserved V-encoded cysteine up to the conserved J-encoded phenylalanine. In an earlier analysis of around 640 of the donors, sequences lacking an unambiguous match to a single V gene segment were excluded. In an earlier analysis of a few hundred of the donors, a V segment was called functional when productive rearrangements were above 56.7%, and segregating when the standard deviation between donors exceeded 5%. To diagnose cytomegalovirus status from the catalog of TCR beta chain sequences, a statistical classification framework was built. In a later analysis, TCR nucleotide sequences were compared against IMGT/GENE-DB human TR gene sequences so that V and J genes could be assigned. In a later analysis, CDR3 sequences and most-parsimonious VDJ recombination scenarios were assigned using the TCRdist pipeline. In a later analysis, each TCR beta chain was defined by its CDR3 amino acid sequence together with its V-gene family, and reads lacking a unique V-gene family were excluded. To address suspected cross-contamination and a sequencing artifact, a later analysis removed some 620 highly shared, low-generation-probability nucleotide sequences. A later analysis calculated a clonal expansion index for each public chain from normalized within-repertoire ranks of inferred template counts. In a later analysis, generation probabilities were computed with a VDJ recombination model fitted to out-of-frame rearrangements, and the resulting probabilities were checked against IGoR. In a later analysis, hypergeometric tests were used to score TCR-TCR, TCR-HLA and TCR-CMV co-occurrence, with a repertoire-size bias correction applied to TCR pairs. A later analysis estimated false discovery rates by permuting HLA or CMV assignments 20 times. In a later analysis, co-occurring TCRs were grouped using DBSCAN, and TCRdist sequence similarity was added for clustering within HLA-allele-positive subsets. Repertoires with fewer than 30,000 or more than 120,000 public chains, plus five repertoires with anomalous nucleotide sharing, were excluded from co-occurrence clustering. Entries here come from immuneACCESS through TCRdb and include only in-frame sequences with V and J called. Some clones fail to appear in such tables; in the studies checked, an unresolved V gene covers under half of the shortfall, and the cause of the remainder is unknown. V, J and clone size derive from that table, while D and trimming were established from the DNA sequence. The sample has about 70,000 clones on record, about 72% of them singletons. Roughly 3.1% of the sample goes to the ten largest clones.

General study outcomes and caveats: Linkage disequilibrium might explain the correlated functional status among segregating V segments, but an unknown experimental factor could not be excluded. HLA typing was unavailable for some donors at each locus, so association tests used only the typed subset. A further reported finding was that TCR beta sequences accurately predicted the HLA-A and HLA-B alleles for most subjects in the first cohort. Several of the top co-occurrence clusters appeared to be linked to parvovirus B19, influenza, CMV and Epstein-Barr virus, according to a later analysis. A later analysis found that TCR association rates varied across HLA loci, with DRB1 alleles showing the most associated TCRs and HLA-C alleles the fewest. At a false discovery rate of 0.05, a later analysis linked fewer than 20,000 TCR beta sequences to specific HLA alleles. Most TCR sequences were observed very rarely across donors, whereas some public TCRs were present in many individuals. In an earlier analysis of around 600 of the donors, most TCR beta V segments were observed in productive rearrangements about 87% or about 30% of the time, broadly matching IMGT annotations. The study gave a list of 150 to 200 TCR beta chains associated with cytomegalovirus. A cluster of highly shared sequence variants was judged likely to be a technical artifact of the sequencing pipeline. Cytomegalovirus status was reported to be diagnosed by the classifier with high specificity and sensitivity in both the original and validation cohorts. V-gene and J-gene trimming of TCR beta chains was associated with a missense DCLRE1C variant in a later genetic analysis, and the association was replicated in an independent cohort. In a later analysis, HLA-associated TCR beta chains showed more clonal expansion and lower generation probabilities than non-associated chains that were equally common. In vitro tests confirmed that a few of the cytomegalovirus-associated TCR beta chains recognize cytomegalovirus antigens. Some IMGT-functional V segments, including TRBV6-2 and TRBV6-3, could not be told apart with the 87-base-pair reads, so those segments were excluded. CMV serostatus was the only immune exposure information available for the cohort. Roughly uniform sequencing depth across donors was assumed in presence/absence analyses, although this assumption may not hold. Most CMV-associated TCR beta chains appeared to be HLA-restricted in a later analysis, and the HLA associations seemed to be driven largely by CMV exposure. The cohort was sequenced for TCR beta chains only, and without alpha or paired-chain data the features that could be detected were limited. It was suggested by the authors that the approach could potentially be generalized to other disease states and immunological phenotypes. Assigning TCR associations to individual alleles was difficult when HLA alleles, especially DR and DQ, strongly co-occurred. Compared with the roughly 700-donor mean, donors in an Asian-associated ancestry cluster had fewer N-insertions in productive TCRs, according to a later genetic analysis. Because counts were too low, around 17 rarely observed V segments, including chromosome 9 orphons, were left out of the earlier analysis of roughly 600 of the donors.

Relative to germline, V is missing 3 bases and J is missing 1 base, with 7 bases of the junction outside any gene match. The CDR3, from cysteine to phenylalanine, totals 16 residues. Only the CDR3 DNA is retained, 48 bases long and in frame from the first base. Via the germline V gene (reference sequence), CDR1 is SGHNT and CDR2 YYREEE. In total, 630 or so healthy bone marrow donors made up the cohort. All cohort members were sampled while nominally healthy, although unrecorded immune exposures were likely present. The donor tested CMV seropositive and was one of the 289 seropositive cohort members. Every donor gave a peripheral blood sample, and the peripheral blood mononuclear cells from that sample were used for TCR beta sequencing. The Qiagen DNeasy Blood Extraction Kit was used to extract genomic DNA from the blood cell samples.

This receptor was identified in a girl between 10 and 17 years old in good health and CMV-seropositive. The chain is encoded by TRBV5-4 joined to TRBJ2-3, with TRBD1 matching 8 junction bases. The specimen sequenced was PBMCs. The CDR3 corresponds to CASSSTPGQGTDTQYF. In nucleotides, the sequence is TGTGCCAGCAGCTCAACTCCGGGACAGGGCACAGATACGCAGTATTTT.